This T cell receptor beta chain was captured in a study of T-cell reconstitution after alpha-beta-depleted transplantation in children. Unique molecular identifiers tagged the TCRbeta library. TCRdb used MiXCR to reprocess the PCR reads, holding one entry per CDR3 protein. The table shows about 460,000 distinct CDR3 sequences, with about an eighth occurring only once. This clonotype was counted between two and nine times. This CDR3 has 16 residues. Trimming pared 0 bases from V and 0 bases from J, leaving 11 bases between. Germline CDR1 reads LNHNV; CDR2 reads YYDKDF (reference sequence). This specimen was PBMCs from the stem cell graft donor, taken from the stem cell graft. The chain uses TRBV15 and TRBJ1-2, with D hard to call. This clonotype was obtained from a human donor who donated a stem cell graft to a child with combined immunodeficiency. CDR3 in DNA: TGTGCCACCAGCAGAGATCGACACTTAGCTAACTATGGCTACACCTTC. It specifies CATSRDRHLANYGYTF.